A single sample is the source of the 18 T cell receptor beta chains below, sequenced in a study of OX40 agonist ivuxolimab in advanced cancers. This table comes from immunoSEQ multiplex PCR, and its TCRdb copy is limited to in-frame clones, with some not included. The top ten clones hold 0.19% of a sample with fewer than 90,000 clones, 75% to 90% of them seen once. The specimen was CD4+ or CD8+ T cells sorted from blood, collected in a trial of the OX40 agonist ivuxolimab. Receptors originate from an adult with an advanced solid tumor such as melanoma, head and neck, liver or kidney cancer.

The chain is built from TRBV7-2 and TRBJ1-2; D gene ambiguous. V was pared by 5 bases and J by 3 bases, with 16 bases between. CDR1 and CDR2 (germline): SGHTA, FQGNSA. The CDR3 is 15 amino acids. The CDR3 nucleotides read TGTGCCAGCAGCCTTACGTCCGGGTGGGACTATGGCTACACCTTC. Protein sequence: CASSLTSGWDYGYTF.

This chain uses TRBV5-1 with TRBJ2-4; 9 bases map to TRBD2. The CDR3 covers 14 residues. CDR1 is SGHRS, CDR2 YFSETQ, per germline. After removal of 6 bases from V and 7 bases from J, the junction contained 8 bases not matched to a gene. CDR3 bases: TGCGCCAGCAAAGGCGGGGGGGCCGAGAACATTCAGTACTTC. Protein: CASKGGGAENIQYF.

The V call is TRBV6-1, the J call TRBJ2-5; D gene uncertain. Germline-derived CDR1 and CDR2 are MNHNS and SASEGT. V was pared by 1 base and J by 1 base, with 10 bases between. The CDR3 runs to 15 residues. For the CDR3, the DNA is TGTGCCAGCAGTGAAGTGTATTCGTCCCAAGAGACCCAGTACTTC. Translating it yields CASSEVYSSQETQYF.

V gene TRBV6-1 combines with J gene TRBJ2-3; perhaps TRBD1 as D (6 bases). This CDR3 has 14 amino acids. In germline, CDR1 is MNHNS, CDR2 SASEGT. V lost 2 bases and J lost 2, with 8 bases in between. The CDR3 DNA reads as TGTGCCAGCAGTGAAAGGGGGAACACAGATACGCAGTATTTT. Translated, it gives CASSERGNTDTQYF.

The genes are TRBV28 and TRBJ2-3; the D gene is possibly TRBD2 (7 bases). Trimming removed 5 bases at V and 3 bases at J, with 12 bases between. The germline V gene has CDR1 MDHEN and CDR2 SYDVKM. The CDR3 contains 14 residues. For the CDR3, the DNA is TGTGCCAGCAGTGAGGGGGGGAGGACAGATACGCAGTATTTT. Protein: CASSEGGRTDTQYF.

The sample holds one count of this clone. The genes are TRBV27 and TRBJ2-1, with 9 bases lining up with TRBD2. The germline V gene has CDR1 MNHEY and CDR2 SMNVEV (reference sequence). The CDR3 has 15 amino acids. Unmatched junction bases numbered 9, after V lost 4 bases and J lost 8 bases. The CDR3 spells CASSSMGLAVYEQFF. The CDR3 DNA is TGTGCCAGCAGTTCTATGGGACTAGCTGTTTATGAGCAGTTCTTC.

The gene calls are TRBV5-1 and TRBJ2-3; the D call may be TRBD1 or TRBD2 (6 bases each). V shed 4 bases and J shed 1 base, with 22 bases lying between them. CDR1 and CDR2 from the germline V gene are SGHRS and YFSETQ. This CDR3 is built from 18 residues. The CDR3 nucleotides read TGCGCCAGCAGCGGACAGAGATGGCGGGGCGGGGGCACAGATACGCAGTATTTT. It encodes CASSGQRWRGGGTDTQYF.

V usage is TRBV28 and J usage is TRBJ1-6; D is possibly TRBD1 (5 bases). Trimming left V 4 bases short and J 10 bases short, with 14 bases between. Per the germline V gene, CDR1 is MDHEN and CDR2 is SYDVKM. This CDR3 is 14 amino acids long. The CDR3 sequence: CASSSGQGDSPLHF. The CDR3 nucleotides are TGTGCCAGCAGTTCGGGGCAGGGAGACTCACCCCTCCACTTT.

The chain joins TRBV5-5 to TRBJ2-1; D ambiguous. CDR1 is SGHKS, CDR2 YYEKEE, per germline (reference sequence). Trimming stripped 1 base from V and 7 bases from J, with 15 bases between. The CDR3 loop spans 15 amino acids. CDR3 nucleotide sequence: TGTGCCAGCAGCTTGTTTTCTGACATCGTTAATGAGCAGTTCTTC. This sequence encodes CASSLFSDIVNEQFF. The full variable domain, rest sourced from reference TRBV5-5 and TRBJ2-1, is DAGVTQSPTHLIKTRGQQVTLRCSPISGHKSVSWYQQVLGQGPQFIFQYYEKEERGRGNFPDRFSARQFPNYSSELNVNALLLGDSALYLCASSLFSDIVNEQFFGPGTRLTVL.

This sequence joins TRBV19 and TRBJ1-3; 7 bases align to TRBD1. Per germline, CDR1 LNHDA and CDR2 SQIVND (reference sequence). J gave up 0 bases and V 3 bases, and 8 bases lay outside the gene matches. The CDR3 is 17 amino acids. CDR3 nucleotides: TGTGCCAGTAGTATCGGGACAGTAGGATTCTCTGGAAACACCATATATTTT. This codes for CASSIGTVGFSGNTIYF.

The rearrangement links TRBV7-9 to TRBJ1-1; TRBD1 might be the D (5 bases). The V gene lost 4 bases and the J gene lost 0 bases, with 9 bases spanning the gap. Germline CDR1 reads SEHNR; CDR2 reads FQNEAQ (reference sequence). This CDR3 has 14 amino acids. The CDR3: CASSWGGVNTEAFF. As DNA, the CDR3 is TGTGCCAGCAGCTGGGGAGGGGTGAACACTGAAGCTTTCTTT.

The chain combines TRBV11-3 with TRBJ2-3, with D unclear. CDR1 is SGHNT, CDR2 YENEEA, per germline. The CDR3 has 14 residues. Trimming took 1 base from V and 6 from J, leaving 11 bases between them. The CDR3 DNA is TGTGCCAGCAGCTTAGCGGCCGAAAGGGATACGCAGTATTTT. As protein: CASSLAAERDTQYF.

The CDR3 nucleotides read TGTGCCAGTAGTATAGTCAGGGAAAGATACTACACCTTC. This gives the protein CASSIVRERYYTF. V usage is TRBV19 and J usage is TRBJ1-2; D perhaps matches TRBD1 (5 bases). V lost 1 base and J 10 bases, leaving 13 bases between the germline ends. The CDR3 runs to 13 residues. The germline CDR1 and CDR2 sequences are LNHDA and SQIVND (reference sequence). The variable domain in full, completed from reference TRBV19 and TRBJ1-2, reads DGGITQSPKYLFRKEGQNVTLSCEQNLNHDAMYWYRQDPGQGLRLIYYSQIVNDFQKGDIAEGYSVSREKKESFPLTVTSAQKNPTAFYLCASSIVRERYYTFGSGTRLTVV.

The V and J genes are TRBV12-5 and TRBJ2-1; D might be TRBD1 (5 bases). The CDR3 consists of 13 residues. CDR1 is LGHNT, CDR2 FRNRAP, per germline. V dropped 0 bases and J dropped 15 bases, with 15 bases sitting between them. The CDR3 region is CASGLVRMAGPFF. The CDR3 DNA reads as TGTGCTAGTGGTTTGGTAAGGATGGCAGGGCCGTTCTTC.

This chain uses TRBV2 with TRBJ1-1, with a possible D match to TRBD1 (5 bases). The ends were cut back, 10 bases at V and 4 bases at J, with 22 bases in the middle. CDR1 is SNHLY, CDR2 FYNNEI, per germline. The CDR3 extends over 15 amino acids. The CDR3 sequence is CATNEGYQGGTEAFF. In DNA form, the CDR3 reads TGTGCCACCAACGAGGGGTATCAGGGAGGCACTGAAGCTTTCTTT.

The CDR3 sequence: CASSRGLAGGLSYNEQFF. The CDR3 DNA is TGTGCCAGCAGCCGGGGACTAGCGGGAGGACTTTCTTACAATGAGCAGTTCTTC. The V gene is TRBV7-2, the J gene TRBJ2-1, with 15 bases aligning to TRBD2. J was trimmed by 4 bases and V by 5 bases; bases with no gene match: 9. Germline V gene lookup returns CDR1 SGHTA and CDR2 FQGNSA. The CDR3 totals 18 residues.

The genes are TRBV29-1 and TRBJ2-1; 8 nucleotides line up with TRBD2. This CDR3 has 14 residues. The V segment lost 4 bases and the J segment 4 bases; nucleotides outside the gene matches: 6. CDR1 SQVTM and CDR2 ANQGSEA come from the germline V gene. The CDR3, as DNA: TGCAGCGTTGTGGCGGGGGGATATTACAATGAGCAGTTCTTC. Its translation: CSVVAGGYYNEQFF.

CDR3 amino acids: CASSKDQGGYEQYF. The CDR3 DNA reads TGTGCCAGCAGTAAAGACCAGGGTGGCTACGAGCAGTACTTC. The chain employs TRBV7-8 and TRBJ2-7; a possible D gene is TRBD1 (5 bases). Germline V lookup: CDR1 SGHVS, CDR2 FQNEAQ. The CDR3 sequence is 14 residues long. Between the trimmed V and J ends, which lost 6 bases and 3 bases, there was a span of 15 bases.